One T cell receptor (beta chain) is described in this entry. Its target is not known. Researchers ran the assay at a deep level. Assay: immunoSEQ multiplex PCR; the TCRdb copy retains only in-frame clones and omits some. The table records about 1.1 million clones, 75% to 80% of them present only once. These data come from a study of shared clonotypes between healthy human individuals. Study-wide findings and caveats: Non-shared clonotypes showed lower generation probabilities than clonotypes common to all four donors.

Germline loops: CDR1 MDHEN, CDR2 SYDVKM. The CDR3 runs to 13 residues. After removal of 6 bases from V and 2 bases from J, the junction contained 4 bases not matched to a gene. The chain recombines TRBV28 with TRBJ2-7, with 7 bases matching TRBD1. What was sequenced was memory CD4+ T cells from PBMCs. The subset was: CD45RA-negative fraction. The sequence was collected from a young man in good health. Some clones in this sample may be carry-over from other donors' samples. The CDR3 sequence: CASSNRGPYEQYF. The CDR3 DNA is TGTGCCAGCAGCAACAGGGGCCCCTACGAGCAGTACTTC.